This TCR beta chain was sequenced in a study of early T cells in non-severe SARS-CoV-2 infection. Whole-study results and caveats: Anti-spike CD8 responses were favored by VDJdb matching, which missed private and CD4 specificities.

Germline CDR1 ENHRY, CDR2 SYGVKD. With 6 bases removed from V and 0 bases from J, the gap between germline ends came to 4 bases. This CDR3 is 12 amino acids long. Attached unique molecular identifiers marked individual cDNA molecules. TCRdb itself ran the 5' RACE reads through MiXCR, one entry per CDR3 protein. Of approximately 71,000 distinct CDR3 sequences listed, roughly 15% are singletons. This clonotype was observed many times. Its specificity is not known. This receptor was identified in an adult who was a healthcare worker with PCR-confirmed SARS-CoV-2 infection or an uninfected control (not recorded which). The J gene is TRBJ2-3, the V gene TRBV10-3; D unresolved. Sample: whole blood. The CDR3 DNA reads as TGTGCCATCAGCGATAGCACAGATACGCAGTATTTT. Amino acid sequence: CAISDSTDTQYF.